This TCR beta chain was identified in a study of shared clonotypes between healthy human individuals. Study-wide background: For every donor, three CD4 naive, three CD4 memory, two CD8 naive and one CD8 memory plates were used.

The germline CDR1 and CDR2 sequences are SGHRS and YFSETQ. The CDR3 sequence is 17 residues long. With V trimmed by 4 bases and J by 3 bases, 14 bases remained unmatched. Only in-frame clones appear in the TCRdb table, and some are missing; sequencing was by immunoSEQ multiplex PCR. The sample shows 1.5 million to 1.9 million clones, roughly 98% of them seen only once. Donors comprised healthy HIV-negative adults lacking recent acute infections or vaccinations. Division of CD4+ cells produced a CD45RA+ naive subset and a CD45RA-negative memory subset. Whole-study findings and limits: Among several donors, approximately 5% of naive CD4 clonotypes were found in common.

A note on this clone: Antigen: not known.

The chain combines TRBV5-1 with TRBJ2-5; 8 nucleotides align to TRBD1. This sequence originates from a man aged 30 to 45 in good health. Input material: naive CD4+ T cells sorted from blood. The subset: CD45RA+ positively selected. CDR3 sequence: CASSPPTGAWGEETQYF. The CDR3 DNA reads TGCGCCAGCAGCCCGCCGACAGGGGCCTGGGGTGAAGAGACCCAGTACTTC.